The present TCR beta chain was sequenced within a study of OX40 agonist ivuxolimab in advanced cancers. Study summary: The diagnoses of dose-escalation patients were hepatocellular carcinoma, melanoma, renal cell or head and neck cancer.

Patients were excluded for autoimmune disease history or systemic immunosuppression. The assay was immunoSEQ multiplex PCR, and TCRdb's table has in-frame clones only and misses some. In the table there are tens of thousands of clones, just under 90% of which are singletons. The sequence derives from an adult with an advanced solid tumor such as melanoma, head and neck, liver or kidney cancer. The sequences come from CD4+ or CD8+ T cells sorted from blood, collected in a trial of the OX40 agonist ivuxolimab.

CDR3 loop: CASSLGHRRGGLFF. The CDR3 DNA follows: TGTGCCAGCAGCTTGGGACACAGGAGGGGTGGGCTGTTTTTT. This chain uses TRBV11-2 with TRBJ2-2; D tentatively fits TRBD1 or TRBD2 (6 bases each). Germline lookup yields CDR1 SGHAT and CDR2 FQNNGV. The V gene lost 3 bases and the J gene lost 13 bases, with 18 bases spanning the gap. The CDR3 consists of 14 residues.